The 6 T cell receptor beta chains listed next were all sequenced from one sample in a study of glioma-infiltrating T cells. The iRepertoire nested amplicon-rescue multiplex PCR amplified TCR alpha and beta CDR3s from RNA. TCRdb reprocessed the multiplex PCR reads via MiXCR and lists one record per CDR3 protein. This sample has more than 9,000 distinct CDR3 sequences, with about 26% found just once. The sequenced sample was glioma tissue, nonneoplastic brain tissue, or PBMCs (not recorded which). The receptors originated from a human donor with low-grade glioma or glioblastoma, undergoing nonglioma brain surgery, or in good health (not recorded which).

This clonotype occurred many times. The rearrangement uses TRBV7-2 and TRBJ2-1; TRBD2 aligns across 10 bases. CDR1 and CDR2 (germline): SGHTA, FQGNSA. The CDR3 spans 13 residues. V lost 7 bases and J lost 6; bases outside the gene matches: 3. The CDR3 nucleotides are TGTGCCAGCACAAGCGGGAGGGGCAATGAGCAGTTCTTC. Protein: CASTSGRGNEQFF.

The chain joins TRBV24-1 to TRBJ2-3; 14 positions match TRBD2. V dropped 3 bases and J dropped 0; count of bases not matched to a gene: 7. The CDR3 is 19 amino acids. Germline V gene lookup returns CDR1 KGHDR and CDR2 SFDVKD. This CDR3 reads CATSDPKTSGRDSTDTQYF. CDR3 nucleotides: TGTGCCACCAGTGATCCTAAGACTAGCGGGAGGGATAGCACAGATACGCAGTATTTT.

Notes on this clonotype: The junction differs from germline at one of its ends, possibly a read error. The chain has TRBV5-4 and TRBJ2-7; 8 bases match TRBD1. The V gene's germline CDR1 is SGHNT and CDR2 YYREEE (reference sequence). The CDR3 has 14 residues. CDR3 in DNA: TGCGCCAGCAGCTTGGCAGGGGGCGCATACGAGCAGTACTTC. This encodes CASSLAGGAYEQYF.

Ten or more counts support this clonotype. The chain links TRBV27 to TRBJ2-2; D call uncertain. The germline V gene encodes CDR1 MNHEY and CDR2 SMNVEV (reference sequence). The CDR3 loop spans 17 amino acids. Deletions cut 6 bases from V and 1 base from J, with 18 bases between. Here the CDR3 reads CASSPSVVTQNTGELFF. Here the CDR3 DNA reads TGTGCCAGCAGCCCTTCCGTCGTGACACAGAACACCGGGGAGCTGTTTTTT.

The table lists this clonotype with many counts. The chain carries TRBV28 and TRBJ1-4; TRBD1 agrees at 8 bases. CDR3 length: 15 amino acids. Losses at the gene ends were 2 bases for V and 5 bases for J; bases not matched to a gene: 4. Germline CDR1 MDHEN, CDR2 SYDVKM. CDR3 sequence: CASSLATGENEKLFF. Here the CDR3 DNA reads TGTGCCAGCAGTTTAGCGACAGGGGAGAATGAAAAACTGTTTTTT.

This rearrangement joins TRBV5-1 to TRBJ2-1; D is unresolved. Looked up from germline, CDR1 is SGHRS and CDR2 is YFSETQ. The CDR3 has 14 amino acids. V was clipped by 0 bases and J by 7 bases, with 11 bases between them. CDR3 region: CASSLGQAQNEQFF. DNA of the CDR3: TGCGCCAGCAGCTTGGGGCAGGCGCAAAATGAGCAGTTCTTC.